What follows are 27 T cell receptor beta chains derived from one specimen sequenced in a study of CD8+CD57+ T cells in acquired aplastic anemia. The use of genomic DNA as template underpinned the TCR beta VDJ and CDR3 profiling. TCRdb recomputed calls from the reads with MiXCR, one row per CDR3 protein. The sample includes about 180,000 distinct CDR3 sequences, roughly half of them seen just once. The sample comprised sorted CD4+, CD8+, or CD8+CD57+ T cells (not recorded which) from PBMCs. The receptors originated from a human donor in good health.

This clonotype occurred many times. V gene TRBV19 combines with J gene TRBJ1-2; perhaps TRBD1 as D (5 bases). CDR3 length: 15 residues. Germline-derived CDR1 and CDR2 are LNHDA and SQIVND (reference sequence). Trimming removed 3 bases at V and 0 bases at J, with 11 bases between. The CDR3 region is CASSMSREPNYGYTF. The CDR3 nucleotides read TGTGCCAGTAGTATGTCCAGGGAGCCTAACTATGGCTACACCTTC.

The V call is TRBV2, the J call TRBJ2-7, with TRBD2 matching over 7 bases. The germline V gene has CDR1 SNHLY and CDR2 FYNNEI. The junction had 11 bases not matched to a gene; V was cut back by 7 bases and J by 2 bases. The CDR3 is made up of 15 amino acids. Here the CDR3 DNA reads TGTGCCAGCACCACCTCGTTGGGAGGGGCCTACGAGCAGTACTTC. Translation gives CASTTSLGGAYEQYF.

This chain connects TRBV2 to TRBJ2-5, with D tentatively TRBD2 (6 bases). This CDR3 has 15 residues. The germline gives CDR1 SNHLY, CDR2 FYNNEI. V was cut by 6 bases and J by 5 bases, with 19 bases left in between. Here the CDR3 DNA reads TGTGCCAGCAGCGGAGGCGGAGGGGAGATGGAGACCCAGTACTTC. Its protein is CASSGGGGEMETQYF.

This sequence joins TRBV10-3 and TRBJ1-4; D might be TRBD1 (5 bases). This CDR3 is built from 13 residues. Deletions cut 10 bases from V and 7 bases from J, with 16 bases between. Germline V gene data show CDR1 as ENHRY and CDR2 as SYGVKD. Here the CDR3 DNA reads TGTGCCACGGAACAGGCGGTGGGTGAAAAACTGTTTTTT. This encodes CATEQAVGEKLFF.

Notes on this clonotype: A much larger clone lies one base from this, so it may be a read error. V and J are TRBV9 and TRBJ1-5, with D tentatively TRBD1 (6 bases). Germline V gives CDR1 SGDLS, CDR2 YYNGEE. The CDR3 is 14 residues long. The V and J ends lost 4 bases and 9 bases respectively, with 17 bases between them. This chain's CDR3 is CASSSGGAGPPQHF. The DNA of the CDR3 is TGTGCCAGCAGCTCGGGGGGCGCGGGACCGCCCCAGCATTTT.

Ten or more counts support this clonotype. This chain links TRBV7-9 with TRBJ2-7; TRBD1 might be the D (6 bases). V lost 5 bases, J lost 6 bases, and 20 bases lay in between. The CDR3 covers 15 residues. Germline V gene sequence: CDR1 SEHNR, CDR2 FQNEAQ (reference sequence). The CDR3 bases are TGTGCCAGCAGCACGGGGACATCTTTCCTCGGCGAGCAGTACTTC. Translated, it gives CASSTGTSFLGEQYF.

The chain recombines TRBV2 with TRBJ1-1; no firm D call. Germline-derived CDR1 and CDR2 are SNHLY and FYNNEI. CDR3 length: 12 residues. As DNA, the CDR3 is TGTGCAGCCGGGGTCTTGAACACTGAAGCTTTCTTT. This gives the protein CAAGVLNTEAFF.

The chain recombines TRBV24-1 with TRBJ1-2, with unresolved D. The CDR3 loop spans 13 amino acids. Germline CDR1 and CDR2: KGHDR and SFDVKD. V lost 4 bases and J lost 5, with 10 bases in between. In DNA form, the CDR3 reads TGTGCCACCAGTGACCCCCCGGCTTATGGCTACACCTTC. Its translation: CATSDPPAYGYTF.

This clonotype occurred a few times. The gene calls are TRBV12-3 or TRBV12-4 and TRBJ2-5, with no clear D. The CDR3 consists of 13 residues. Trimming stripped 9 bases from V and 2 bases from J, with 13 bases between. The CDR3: CASDPGWQETQYF. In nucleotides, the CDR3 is TGTGCCAGTGATCCGGGCTGGCAAGAGACCCAGTACTTC.

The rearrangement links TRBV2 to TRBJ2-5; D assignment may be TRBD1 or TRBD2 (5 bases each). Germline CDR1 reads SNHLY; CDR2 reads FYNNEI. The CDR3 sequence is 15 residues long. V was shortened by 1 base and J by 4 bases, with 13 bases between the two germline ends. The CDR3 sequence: CASSEEGLGVETQYF. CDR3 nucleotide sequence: TGTGCCAGCAGTGAAGAAGGATTGGGGGTAGAGACCCAGTACTTC.

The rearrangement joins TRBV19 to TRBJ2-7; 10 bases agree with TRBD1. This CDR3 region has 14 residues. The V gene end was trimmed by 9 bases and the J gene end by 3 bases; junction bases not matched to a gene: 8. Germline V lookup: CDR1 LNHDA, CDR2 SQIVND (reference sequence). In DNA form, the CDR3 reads TGTGCCAGCAGATACGGGACAGGGGTCTACGAGCAGTACTTC. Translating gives CASRYGTGVYEQYF.

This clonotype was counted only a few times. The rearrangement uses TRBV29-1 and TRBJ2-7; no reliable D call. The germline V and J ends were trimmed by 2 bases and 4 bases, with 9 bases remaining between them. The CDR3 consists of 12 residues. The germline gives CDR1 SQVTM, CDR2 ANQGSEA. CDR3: CSVEFVGYEQYF. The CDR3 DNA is TGCAGCGTTGAATTCGTAGGTTACGAGCAGTACTTC.

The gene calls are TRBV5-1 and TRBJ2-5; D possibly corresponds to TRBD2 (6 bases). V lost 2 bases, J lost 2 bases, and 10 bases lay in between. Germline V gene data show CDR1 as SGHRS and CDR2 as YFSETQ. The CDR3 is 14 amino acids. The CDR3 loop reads CASSFSGLQETQYF. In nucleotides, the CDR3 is TGCGCCAGCAGCTTCTCTGGACTACAAGAGACCCAGTACTTC.

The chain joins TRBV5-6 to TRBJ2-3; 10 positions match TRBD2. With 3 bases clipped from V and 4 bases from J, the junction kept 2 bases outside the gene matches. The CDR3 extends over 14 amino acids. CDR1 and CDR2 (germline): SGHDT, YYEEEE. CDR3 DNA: TGTGCCAGCAGCTCTGGGACTAGCGCAGATACGCAGTATTTT. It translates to CASSSGTSADTQYF.

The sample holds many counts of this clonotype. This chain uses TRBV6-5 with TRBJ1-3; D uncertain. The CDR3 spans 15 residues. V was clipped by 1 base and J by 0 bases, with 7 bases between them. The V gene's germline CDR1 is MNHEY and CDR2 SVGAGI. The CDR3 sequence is CASSYWRSSGNTIYF. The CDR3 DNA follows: TGTGCCAGCAGTTACTGGAGGAGCTCTGGAAACACCATATATTTT.

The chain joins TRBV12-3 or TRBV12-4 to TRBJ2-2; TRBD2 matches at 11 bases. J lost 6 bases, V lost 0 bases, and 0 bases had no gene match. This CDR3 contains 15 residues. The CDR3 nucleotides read TGTGCCAGCAGTTTAGCGGGACTAGCGGCCGGGGAGCTGTTTTTT. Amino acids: CASSLAGLAAGELFF.

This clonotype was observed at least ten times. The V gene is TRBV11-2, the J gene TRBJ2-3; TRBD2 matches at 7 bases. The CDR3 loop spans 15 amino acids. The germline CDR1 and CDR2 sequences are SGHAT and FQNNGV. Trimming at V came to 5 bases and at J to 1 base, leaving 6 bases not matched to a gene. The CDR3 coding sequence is TGTGCCAGCAGCCCACAGCGGGGCGGCACAGATACGCAGTATTTT. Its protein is CASSPQRGGTDTQYF.

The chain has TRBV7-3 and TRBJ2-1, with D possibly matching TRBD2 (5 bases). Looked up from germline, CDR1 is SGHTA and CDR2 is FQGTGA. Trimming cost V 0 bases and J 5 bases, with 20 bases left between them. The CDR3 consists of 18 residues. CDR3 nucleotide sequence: TGTGCCAGCAGCTTAACAGTACGCGGGCCGACCATCCACAATGAGCAGTTCTTC. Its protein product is CASSLTVRGPTIHNEQFF.

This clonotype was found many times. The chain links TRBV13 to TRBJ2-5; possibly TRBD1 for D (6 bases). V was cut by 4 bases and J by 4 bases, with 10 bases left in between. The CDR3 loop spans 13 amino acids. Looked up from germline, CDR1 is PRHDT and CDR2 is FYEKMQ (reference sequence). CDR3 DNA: TGTGCCAGCAGCTCTTGGACAGTAGAGACCCAGTACTTC. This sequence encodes CASSSWTVETQYF. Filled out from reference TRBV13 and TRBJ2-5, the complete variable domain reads AAGVIQSPRHLIKEKRETATLKCYPIPRHDTVYWYQQGPGQDPQFLISFYEKMQSDKGSIPDRFSAQQFSDYHSELNMSSLELGDSALYFCASSSWTVETQYFGPGTRLLVL.

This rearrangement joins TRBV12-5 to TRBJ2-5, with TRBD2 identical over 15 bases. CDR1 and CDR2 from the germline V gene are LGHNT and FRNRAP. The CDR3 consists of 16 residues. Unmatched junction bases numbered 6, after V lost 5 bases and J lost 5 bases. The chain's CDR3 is CASGDGLAGGHETQYF. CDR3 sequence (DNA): TGTGCTAGTGGTGATGGACTAGCGGGAGGGCACGAGACCCAGTACTTC.

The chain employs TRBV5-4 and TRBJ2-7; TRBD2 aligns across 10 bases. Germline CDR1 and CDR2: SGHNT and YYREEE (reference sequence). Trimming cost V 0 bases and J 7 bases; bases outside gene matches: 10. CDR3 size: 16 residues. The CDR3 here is CASSLGLAGARFEQYF. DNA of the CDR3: TGTGCCAGCAGCTTGGGGCTAGCGGGAGCCCGGTTTGAGCAGTACTTC.

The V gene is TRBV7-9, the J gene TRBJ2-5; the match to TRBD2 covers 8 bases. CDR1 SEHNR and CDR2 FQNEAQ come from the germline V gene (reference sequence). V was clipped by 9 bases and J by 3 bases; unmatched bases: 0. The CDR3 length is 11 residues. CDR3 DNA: TGTGCCAGTAGCGGGGAAGAGACCCAGTACTTC. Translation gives CASSGEETQYF.

The CDR3 sequence: CASSDRALEKLFF. In nucleotides, the CDR3 is TGTGCCAGCTCAGACCGGGCCCTTGAAAAACTGTTTTTT. The chain couples TRBV7-2 to TRBJ1-4, with D uncertain. V lost 8 bases and J lost 7, with 14 bases in between. The germline V gene encodes CDR1 SGHTA and CDR2 FQGNSA. CDR3 size: 13 residues.

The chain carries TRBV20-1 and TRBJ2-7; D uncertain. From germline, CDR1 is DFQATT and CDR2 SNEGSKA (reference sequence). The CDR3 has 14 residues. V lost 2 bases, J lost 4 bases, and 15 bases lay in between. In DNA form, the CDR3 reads TGCAGTGCTAGATCAGGTACTTTGGGGTACGAGCAGTACTTC. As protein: CSARSGTLGYEQYF.

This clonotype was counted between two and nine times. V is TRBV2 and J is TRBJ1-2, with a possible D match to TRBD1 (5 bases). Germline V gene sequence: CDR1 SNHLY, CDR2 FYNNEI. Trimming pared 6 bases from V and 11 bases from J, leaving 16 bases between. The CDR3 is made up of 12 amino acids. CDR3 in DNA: TGTGCCAGCAGGCCGGGCAACCAGGGTTACACCTTC. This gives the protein CASRPGNQGYTF.

The CDR3 DNA follows: TGCGCCAGCGGGACGGGGGGGTACACCTACGAGCAGTACTTC. It yields the protein CASGTGGYTYEQYF. The chain is built from TRBV5-1 and TRBJ2-7, with 8 bases fitting TRBD2. Germline values: CDR1 SGHRS, CDR2 YFSETQ. This CDR3 is 14 amino acids long. Unmatched junction bases numbered 8, after V lost 7 bases and J lost 2 bases.

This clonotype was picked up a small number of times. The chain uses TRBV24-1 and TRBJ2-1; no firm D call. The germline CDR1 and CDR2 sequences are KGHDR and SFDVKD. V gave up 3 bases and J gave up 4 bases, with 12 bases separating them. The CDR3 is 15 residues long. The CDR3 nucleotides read TGTGCCACCAGTGATCCCCGTGACGATTACAATGAGCAGTTCTTC. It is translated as CATSDPRDDYNEQFF.